The 6 T cell receptor beta chains given below trace back to one sample, sequenced in a study of cytomegalovirus exposure and HLA in healthy donors (dated by TCRdb to 2016 to 2017). The library was made by the immunoSEQ multiplex PCR assay. For the multiplex PCR, a mixture combining 60 forward primers for TCR Vbeta segments and 13 reverse primers for TCR Jbeta segments was used. Not all clones reach the TCRdb copy of this immuneACCESS table, which keeps in-frame sequences only. Checked studies attribute under half of the gap to unresolved V genes and leave the rest unexplained. The sample records 210,000 or so clones, approximately 79% of which are singletons. Together, the top ten hold under 2% of the sample. Sequencing was carried out using PBMCs. Receptors originate from a young man in good health and CMV-seronegative.

The rearrangement uses TRBV30 and TRBJ1-3, with TRBD1 matching 7 bases. The V gene end was trimmed by 1 base and the J gene end by 0 bases; junction bases not matched to a gene: 0. Germline assignment: CDR1 GTSNPN and CDR2 SVGIG (reference sequence). The CDR3 is 14 residues long. The CDR3 spells CAWSGDSSGNTIYF. The CDR3 coding sequence is TGTGCCTGGAGTGGGGACAGCTCTGGAAACACCATATATTTT.

The chain has TRBV2 and TRBJ2-7; D gene ambiguous. The CDR3 has 14 residues. Per germline, CDR1 SNHLY and CDR2 FYNNEI. V was clipped by 3 bases and J by 4 bases, with 13 bases between them. The CDR3: CASSDRWINYEQYF. The CDR3 nucleotides read TGTGCCAGCAGTGACAGGTGGATAAATTACGAGCAGTACTTC.

The chain uses TRBV27 and TRBJ1-5; D gene unclear. Between the trimmed V and J ends, which lost 7 bases and 0 bases, there was a span of 13 bases. The length of the CDR3 is 15 residues. CDR1 is MNHEY, CDR2 SMNVEV, per germline (reference sequence). The CDR3 reads CASKDWTDSNQPQHF. For the CDR3, the DNA is TGTGCCAGCAAGGACTGGACGGATAGCAATCAGCCCCAGCATTTT.

This rearrangement joins TRBV4-3 to TRBJ2-2, with 8 bases identical to TRBD2. In germline, CDR1 is LGHNA, CDR2 YSLEER. V gave up 2 bases and J gave up 4 bases; unmatched junction bases: 9. The CDR3 has 17 amino acids. The CDR3 DNA sequence: TGCGCCAGCAGCCAACCTACGGGGGGGCCAGGCACCGGGGAGCTGTTTTTT. This encodes CASSQPTGGPGTGELFF.

This chain joins TRBV7-9 and TRBJ2-7, with D maybe TRBD1 (6 bases). The CDR3 is made up of 13 amino acids. The germline V gene encodes CDR1 SEHNR and CDR2 FQNEAQ (reference sequence). Deletions cut 5 bases from V and 0 bases from J, with 8 bases between. CDR3 sequence (DNA): TGTGCCAGCAGCCAGGGGCCCTCCTACGAGCAGTACTTC. Its translation is CASSQGPSYEQYF.

This rearrangement joins TRBV23-1 to TRBJ1-4; D gene ambiguous. TRBV23-1 is an ORF, and what it does is uncertain. The ends were cut back, 2 bases at V and 0 bases at J, with 10 bases in the middle. The CDR3 totals 16 residues. The DNA of the CDR3 is TGCGCCAGCAGTCAAAATCCGCAGACAACTAATGAAAAACTGTTTTTT. This translates into CASSQNPQTTNEKLFF.